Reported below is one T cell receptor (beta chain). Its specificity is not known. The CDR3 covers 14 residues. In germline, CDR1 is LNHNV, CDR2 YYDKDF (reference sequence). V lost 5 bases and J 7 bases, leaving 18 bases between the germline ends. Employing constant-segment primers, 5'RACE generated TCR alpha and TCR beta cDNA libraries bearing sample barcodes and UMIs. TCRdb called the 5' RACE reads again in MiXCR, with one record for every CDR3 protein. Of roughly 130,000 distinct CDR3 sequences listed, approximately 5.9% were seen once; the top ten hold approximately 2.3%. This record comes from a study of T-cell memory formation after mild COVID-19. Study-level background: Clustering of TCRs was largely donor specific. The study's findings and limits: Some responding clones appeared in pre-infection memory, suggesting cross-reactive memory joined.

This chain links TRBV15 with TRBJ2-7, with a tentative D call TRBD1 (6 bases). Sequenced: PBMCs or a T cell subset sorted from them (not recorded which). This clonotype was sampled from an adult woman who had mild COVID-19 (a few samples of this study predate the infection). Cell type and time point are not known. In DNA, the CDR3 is TGTGCCACCAGCCAAGAGGTGCAGGGGAGAGAGCAGTACTTC. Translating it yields CATSQEVQGREQYF. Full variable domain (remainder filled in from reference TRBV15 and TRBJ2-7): DAMVIQNPRYQVTQFGKPVTLSCSQTLNHNVMYWYQQKSSQAPKLLFHYYDKDFNNEADTPDNFQSRRPNTSFCFLDIRSPGLGDTAMYLCATSQEVQGREQYFGPGTRLTVT.